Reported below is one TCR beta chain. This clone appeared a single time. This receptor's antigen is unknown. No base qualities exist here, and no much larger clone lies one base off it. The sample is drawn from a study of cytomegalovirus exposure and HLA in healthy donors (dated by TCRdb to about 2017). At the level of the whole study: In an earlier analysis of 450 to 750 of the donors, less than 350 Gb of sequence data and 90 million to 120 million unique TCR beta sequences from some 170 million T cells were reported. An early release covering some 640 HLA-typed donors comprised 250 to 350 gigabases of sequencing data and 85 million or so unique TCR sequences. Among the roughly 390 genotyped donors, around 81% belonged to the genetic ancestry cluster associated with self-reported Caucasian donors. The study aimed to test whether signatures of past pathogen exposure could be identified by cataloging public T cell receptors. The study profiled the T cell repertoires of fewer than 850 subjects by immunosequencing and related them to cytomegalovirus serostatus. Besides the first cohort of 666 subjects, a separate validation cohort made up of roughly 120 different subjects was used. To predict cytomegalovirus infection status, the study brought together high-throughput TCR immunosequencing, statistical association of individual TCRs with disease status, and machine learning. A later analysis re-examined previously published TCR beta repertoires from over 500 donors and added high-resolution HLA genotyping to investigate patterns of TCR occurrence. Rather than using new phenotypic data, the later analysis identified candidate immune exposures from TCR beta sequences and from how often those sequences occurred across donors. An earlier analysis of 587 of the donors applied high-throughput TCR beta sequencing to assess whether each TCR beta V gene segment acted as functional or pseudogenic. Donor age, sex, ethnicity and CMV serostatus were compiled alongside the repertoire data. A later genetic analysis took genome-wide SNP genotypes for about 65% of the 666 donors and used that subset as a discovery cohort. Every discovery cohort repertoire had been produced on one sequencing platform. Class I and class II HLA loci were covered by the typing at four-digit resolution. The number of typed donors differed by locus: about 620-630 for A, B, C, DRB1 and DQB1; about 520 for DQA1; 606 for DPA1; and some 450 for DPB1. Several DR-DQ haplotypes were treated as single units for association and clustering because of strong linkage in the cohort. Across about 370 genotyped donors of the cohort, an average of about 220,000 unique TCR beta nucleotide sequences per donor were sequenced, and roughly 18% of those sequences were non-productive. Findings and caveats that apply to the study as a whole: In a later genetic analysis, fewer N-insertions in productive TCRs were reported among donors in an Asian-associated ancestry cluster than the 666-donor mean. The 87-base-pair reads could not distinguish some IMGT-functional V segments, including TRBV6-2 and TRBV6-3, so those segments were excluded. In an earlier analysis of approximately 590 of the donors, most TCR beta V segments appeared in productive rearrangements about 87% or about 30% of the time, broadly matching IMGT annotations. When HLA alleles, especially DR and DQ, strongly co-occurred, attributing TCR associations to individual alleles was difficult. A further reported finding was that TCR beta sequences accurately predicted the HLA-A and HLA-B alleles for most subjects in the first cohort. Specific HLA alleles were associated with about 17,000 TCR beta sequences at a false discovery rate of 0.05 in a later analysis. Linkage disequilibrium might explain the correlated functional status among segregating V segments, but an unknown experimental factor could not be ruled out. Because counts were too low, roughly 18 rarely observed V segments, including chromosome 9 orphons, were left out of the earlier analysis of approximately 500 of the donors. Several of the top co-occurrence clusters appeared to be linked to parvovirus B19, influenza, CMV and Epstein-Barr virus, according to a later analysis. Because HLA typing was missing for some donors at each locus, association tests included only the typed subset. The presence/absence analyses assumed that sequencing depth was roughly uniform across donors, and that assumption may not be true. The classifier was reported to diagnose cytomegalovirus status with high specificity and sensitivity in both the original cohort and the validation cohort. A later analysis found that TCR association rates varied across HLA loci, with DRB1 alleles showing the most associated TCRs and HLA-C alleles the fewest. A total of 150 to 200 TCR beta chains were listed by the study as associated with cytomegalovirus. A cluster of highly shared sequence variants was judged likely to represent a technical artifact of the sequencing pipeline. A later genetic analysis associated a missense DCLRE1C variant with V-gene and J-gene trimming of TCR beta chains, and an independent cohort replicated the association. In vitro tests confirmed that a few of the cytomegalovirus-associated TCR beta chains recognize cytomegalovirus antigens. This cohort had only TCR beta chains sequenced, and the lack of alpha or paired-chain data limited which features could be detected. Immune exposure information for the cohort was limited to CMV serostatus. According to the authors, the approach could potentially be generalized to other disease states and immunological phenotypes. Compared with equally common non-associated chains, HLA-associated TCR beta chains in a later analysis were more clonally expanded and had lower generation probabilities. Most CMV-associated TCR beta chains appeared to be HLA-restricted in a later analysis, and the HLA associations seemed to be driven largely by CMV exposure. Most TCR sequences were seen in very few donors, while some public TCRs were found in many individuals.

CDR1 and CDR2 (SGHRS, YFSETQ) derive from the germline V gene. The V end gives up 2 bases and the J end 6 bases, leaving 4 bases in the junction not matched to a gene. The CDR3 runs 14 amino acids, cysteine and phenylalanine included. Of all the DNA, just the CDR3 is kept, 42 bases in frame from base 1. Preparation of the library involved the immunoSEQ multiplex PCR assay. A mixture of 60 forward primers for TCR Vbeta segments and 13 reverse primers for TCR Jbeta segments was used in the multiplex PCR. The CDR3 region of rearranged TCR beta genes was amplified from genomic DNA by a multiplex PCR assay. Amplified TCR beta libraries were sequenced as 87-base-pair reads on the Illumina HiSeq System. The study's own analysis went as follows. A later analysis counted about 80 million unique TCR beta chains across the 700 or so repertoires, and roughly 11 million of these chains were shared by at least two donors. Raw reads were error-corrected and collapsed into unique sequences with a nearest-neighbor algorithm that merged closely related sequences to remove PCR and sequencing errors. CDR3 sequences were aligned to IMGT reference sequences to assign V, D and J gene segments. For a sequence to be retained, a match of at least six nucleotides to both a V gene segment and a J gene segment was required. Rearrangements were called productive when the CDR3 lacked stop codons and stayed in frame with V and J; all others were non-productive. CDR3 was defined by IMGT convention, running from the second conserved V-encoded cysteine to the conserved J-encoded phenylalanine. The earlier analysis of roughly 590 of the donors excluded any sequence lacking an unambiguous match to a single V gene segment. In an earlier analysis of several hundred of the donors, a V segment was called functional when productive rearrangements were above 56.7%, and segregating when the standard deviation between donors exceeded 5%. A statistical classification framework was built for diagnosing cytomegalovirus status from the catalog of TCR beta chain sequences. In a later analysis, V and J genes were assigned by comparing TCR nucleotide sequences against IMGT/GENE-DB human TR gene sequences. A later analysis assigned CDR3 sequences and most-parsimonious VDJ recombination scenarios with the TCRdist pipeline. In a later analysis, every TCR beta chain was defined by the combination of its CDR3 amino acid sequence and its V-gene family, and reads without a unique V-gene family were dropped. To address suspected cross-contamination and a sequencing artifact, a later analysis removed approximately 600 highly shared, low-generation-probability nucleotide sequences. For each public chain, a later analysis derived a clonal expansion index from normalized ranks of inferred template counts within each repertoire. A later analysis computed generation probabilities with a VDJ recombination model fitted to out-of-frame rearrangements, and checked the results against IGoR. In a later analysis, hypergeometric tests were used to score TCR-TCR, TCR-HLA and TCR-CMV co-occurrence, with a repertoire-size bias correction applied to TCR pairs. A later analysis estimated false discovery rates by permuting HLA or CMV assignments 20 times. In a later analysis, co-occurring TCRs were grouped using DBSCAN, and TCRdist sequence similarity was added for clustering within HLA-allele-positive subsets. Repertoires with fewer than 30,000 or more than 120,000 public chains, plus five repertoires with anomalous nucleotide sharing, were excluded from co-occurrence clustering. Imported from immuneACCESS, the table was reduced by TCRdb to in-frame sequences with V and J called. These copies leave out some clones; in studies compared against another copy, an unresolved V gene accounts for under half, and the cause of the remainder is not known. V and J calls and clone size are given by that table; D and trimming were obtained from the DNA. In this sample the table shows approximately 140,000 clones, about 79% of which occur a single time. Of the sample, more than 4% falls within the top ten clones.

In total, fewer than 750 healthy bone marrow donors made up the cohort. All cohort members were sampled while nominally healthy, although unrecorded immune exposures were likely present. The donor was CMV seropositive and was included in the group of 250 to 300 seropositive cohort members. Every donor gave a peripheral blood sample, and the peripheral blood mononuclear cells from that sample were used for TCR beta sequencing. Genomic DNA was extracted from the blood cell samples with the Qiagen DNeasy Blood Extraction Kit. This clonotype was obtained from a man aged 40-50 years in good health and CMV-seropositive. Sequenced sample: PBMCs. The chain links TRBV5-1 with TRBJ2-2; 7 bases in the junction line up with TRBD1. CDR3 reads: CASSFPDRSGELFF. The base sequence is TGCGCCAGCAGCTTCCCGGACAGGTCCGGGGAGCTGTTTTTT.